A single sample is the source of the 22 T cell receptor beta chains below, sequenced in a study of cytomegalovirus exposure and HLA in healthy donors. The study ran its PCR with 60 Vbeta and 13 Jbeta primers. The table came from immunoSEQ multiplex PCR; TCRdb's copy has only in-frame clones and leaves some out. The sample lists about 140,000 clones, just under 85% occurring once. The sample comprised PBMCs. These receptors all come from a woman aged 55-69 years in good health and CMV-seropositive.

The J gene is TRBJ1-6, the V gene TRBV4-2; 8 bases map to TRBD1. The CDR3 is made up of 14 amino acids. Germline V lookup: CDR1 LGHNA, CDR2 YNFKEQ. V shed 4 bases, J shed 6 bases, and the junction held 2 bases outside the gene matches. Here the CDR3 reads CASSLTGVNSPLHF. The CDR3, as DNA: TGTGCCAGCAGCCTGACAGGGGTTAATTCACCCCTCCACTTT.

This clone was picked up a small number of times. J is TRBJ2-1 and V is TRBV5-8; the match to TRBD1 covers 9 bases. This CDR3 comprises 12 residues. CDR1 and CDR2 (germline): SGHTS, YDEGEE. Unmatched junction bases numbered 5, after V lost 8 bases and J lost 8 bases. The CDR3 reads CARDRGLDEQFF. CDR3 coding DNA: TGTGCCAGGGACAGGGGTCTAGATGAGCAGTTCTTC.

This chain joins TRBV11-2 and TRBJ2-2; D ambiguous. The V end was cut by 3 bases, the J end by 6 bases, with 5 bases between. The CDR3 totals 12 residues. Germline CDR1 and CDR2: SGHAT and FQNNGV. The CDR3 DNA follows: TGTGCCAGCAGCTTGTCGTCCGGGGAGCTGTTTTTT. Protein sequence: CASSLSSGELFF.

This clone was counted between two and nine times. The V call is TRBV28, the J call TRBJ1-3; TRBD1 matches at 7 bases. Germline values: CDR1 MDHEN, CDR2 SYDVKM. After removal of 5 bases from V and 4 bases from J, the junction contained 2 bases not matched to a gene. This CDR3 comprises 13 residues. The CDR3 loop is CASSPGGGNTIYF. CDR3 bases: TGTGCCAGCAGTCCAGGGGGGGGAAACACCATATATTTT.

This clone showed up just once. The CDR3 loop is CASSTFGGGSSGYTF. The CDR3 coding sequence is TGTGCCAGTAGTACCTTTGGAGGGGGCTCCTCTGGCTACACCTTC. The chain is built from TRBV19 and TRBJ1-2, with 7 positions matching TRBD1. Germline V gene lookup returns CDR1 LNHDA and CDR2 SQIVND (reference sequence). This CDR3 has 15 amino acids. V trimming: 4 bases; J trimming: 7 bases; junction bases outside the gene matches: 12.

This clone showed up just a few times. The genes are TRBV4-1 and TRBJ2-7, with 9 bases fitting TRBD1. CDR1 MGHRA and CDR2 YSYEKL come from the germline V gene. Germline trimming cut 5 bases from V and 2 bases from J; bases unmatched to any gene: 7. The CDR3 is made up of 15 amino acids. As DNA, the CDR3 is TGCGCCAGCAGCGCCCGGGACAGGGCAGCCTACGAGCAGTACTTC. Amino acids: CASSARDRAAYEQYF.

In DNA form, the CDR3 reads TGTGCCAGCAGCTTACCTGGGACAGGGAACGACGAGCAGTACTTC. It specifies CASSLPGTGNDEQYF. The V gene is TRBV7-3, the J gene TRBJ2-7; 9 bases align to TRBD1. The CDR3 spans 15 residues. V was pared by 2 bases and J by 5 bases, with 7 bases of the junction left unmatched. Germline V gives CDR1 SGHTA, CDR2 FQGTGA.

V usage is TRBV9 and J usage is TRBJ2-5; 11 bases line up with TRBD1. There are 15 residues in the CDR3. Losses at the gene ends were 0 bases for V and 5 bases for J; bases not matched to a gene: 3. Germline V gives CDR1 SGDLS, CDR2 YYNGEE. The CDR3: CASSVEGQGAETQYF. CDR3 coding DNA: TGTGCCAGCAGCGTAGAAGGACAGGGGGCGGAGACCCAGTACTTC.

The chain couples TRBV25-1 to TRBJ2-7, with 11 positions matching TRBD2. J gave up 2 bases and V 6 bases, and 6 bases lay outside the gene matches. CDR1 is MGHDK, CDR2 SYGVNS, per germline. This CDR3 has 15 amino acids. The CDR3 sequence: CASSLGLAGTYEQYF. The DNA for the CDR3 is TGTGCCAGCAGCCTAGGACTAGCGGGTACCTACGAGCAGTACTTC.

The chain recombines TRBV6-6 with TRBJ2-2; 12 bases map to TRBD1. CDR1 and CDR2 from the germline V gene are MNHNY and SVGAGI (reference sequence). CDR3 length: 16 residues. V dropped 8 bases and J dropped 0; count of bases not matched to a gene: 4. CDR3 residues: CASAGTGGSNTGELFF. The CDR3 region has the DNA TGTGCCAGCGCCGGGACAGGGGGCTCGAACACCGGGGAGCTGTTTTTT.

V is TRBV6-4 and J is TRBJ2-7, with a tentative D call TRBD1 (6 bases). This CDR3 comprises 13 residues. With 8 bases removed from V and 6 bases from J, the gap between germline ends came to 17 bases. Germline-derived CDR1 and CDR2 are MRHNA and SNTAGT. CDR3 in DNA: TGTGCCAGCTTTGACAGGCACGGGCCCGAGCAGTACTTC. Translation: CASFDRHGPEQYF.

The CDR3 spells CASSPWAEDYEQYF. DNA for the CDR3: TGTGCCAGCTCACCCTGGGCCGAAGACTACGAGCAGTACTTC. The gene calls are TRBV18 and TRBJ2-7; no reliable D call. Between the trimmed V and J ends, which lost 3 bases and 3 bases, there was a span of 12 bases. Germline V gives CDR1 KGHSH, CDR2 LQKENI. This CDR3 spans 14 amino acids.

The genes are TRBV11-1 and TRBJ2-1; a weak D match, TRBD2 (5 bases). Germline V gene sequence: CDR1 SGHAT, CDR2 FQDESV (reference sequence). The CDR3 runs 12 residues. Between the trimmed V and J ends, which lost 6 bases and 6 bases, there was a span of 9 bases. CDR3 sequence (DNA): TGTGCCAGCAGTTGGGAGTTCAATGAGCAGTTCTTC. Its protein is CASSWEFNEQFF.

The V gene is TRBV7-8, the J gene TRBJ2-1; 10 bases match TRBD2. J lost 7 bases, V lost 4 bases, and 4 bases had no gene match. Per germline, CDR1 SGHVS and CDR2 FQNEAQ. This CDR3 has 14 amino acids. The CDR3 sequence is CASSSTSGKNEQFF. The CDR3 region has the DNA TGTGCCAGCAGCTCCACTAGCGGGAAGAATGAGCAGTTCTTC.

V gene TRBV28 combines with J gene TRBJ2-3; 8 bases align to TRBD2. Per the germline V gene, CDR1 is MDHEN and CDR2 is SYDVKM. Trimming took 4 bases from V and 5 from J; bases not matched to a gene: 8. This CDR3 has 15 residues. CDR3 protein: CASSSPAGVIDTQYF. In nucleotides, the CDR3 is TGTGCCAGCAGTTCCCCAGCGGGAGTCATAGATACGCAGTATTTT.

This clone has a single count. The chain has TRBV28 and TRBJ2-5, with 7 positions matching TRBD1. V gave up 7 bases and J gave up 6 bases; unmatched junction bases: 8. This CDR3 contains 13 residues. Germline CDR1 reads MDHEN; CDR2 reads SYDVKM. CDR3 amino acids: CASTTQGQKTQYF. The CDR3 DNA reads as TGTGCCAGCACGACTCAGGGACAGAAGACCCAGTACTTC.

This sequence joins TRBV27 and TRBJ2-7; TRBD2 is a possible D gene (5 bases). Germline loops: CDR1 MNHEY, CDR2 SMNVEV (reference sequence). The CDR3 loop spans 14 amino acids. The ends were cut back, 5 bases at V and 2 bases at J, with 13 bases in the middle. CDR3 sequence reads: CASSESPGTYEQYF. As DNA, the CDR3 is TGTGCCAGCAGTGAATCCCCCGGGACCTACGAGCAGTACTTC.

V usage is TRBV7-2 and J usage is TRBJ1-3; D is ambiguous. The germline CDR1 and CDR2 sequences are SGHTA and FQGNSA. Trimming stripped 0 bases from V and 6 bases from J, with 9 bases between. There are 14 residues in the CDR3. The chain's CDR3 is CASSLASAPNTIYF. As DNA, the CDR3 is TGTGCCAGCAGCTTAGCGAGTGCCCCAAACACCATATATTTT.

This clone was seen more than once but under ten times. This chain uses TRBV28 with TRBJ2-5; 8 bases are a match to TRBD2. The CDR3 is 15 amino acids. The germline gives CDR1 MDHEN, CDR2 SYDVKM. V shed 6 bases, J shed 3 bases, and the junction held 9 bases outside the gene matches. The CDR3 coding sequence is TGTGCCAGCAGCCTCCATGCGACTAGCGAAGAGACCCAGTACTTC. Translated, it gives CASSLHATSEETQYF.

This rearrangement joins TRBV20-1 to TRBJ2-3; no definite D call. CDR1 is DFQATT and CDR2 is SNEGSKA in the germline V gene (reference sequence). Trimming took 7 bases from V and 2 from J, leaving 7 bases between them. This CDR3 is built from 11 residues. CDR3 sequence reads: CSVVTTDTQYF. DNA of the CDR3: TGCAGTGTAGTTACCACAGATACGCAGTATTTT.

This sequence joins TRBV2 and TRBJ2-3; tentative D call: TRBD1 (5 bases). This CDR3 region has 13 residues. Germline V gives CDR1 SNHLY, CDR2 FYNNEI. The V end lost 3 bases, the J end lost 1 base, and 5 bases lay between the germline ends. The CDR3 loop is CASSDRGTDTQYF. The CDR3 nucleotides read TGTGCCAGCAGTGACAGGGGCACAGATACGCAGTATTTT.

The chain combines TRBV6-6 with TRBJ2-7; 7 bases match TRBD2. V shed 0 bases, J shed 3 bases, and the junction held 8 bases outside the gene matches. This CDR3 is 16 amino acids long. The germline V gene encodes CDR1 MNHNY and CDR2 SVGAGI (reference sequence). The CDR3 loop is CASSYSQAGAGYEQYF. The CDR3 DNA follows: TGTGCCAGCAGTTACTCGCAGGCGGGAGCCGGCTACGAGCAGTACTTC.